This entry lists 26 T cell receptor beta chains sequenced from one sample in a study of cytomegalovirus exposure and HLA in healthy donors. Libraries were prepared by immunoSEQ multiplex PCR; TCRdb keeps only in-frame clonotypes and omits some of them. The sample includes fewer than 65,000 clones, about 91% of them seen just once. The sequenced sample consisted of PBMCs. The receptors here all came from a woman aged 18 to 35 in good health and CMV-seronegative.

The V call is TRBV9, the J call TRBJ2-5; 10 nucleotides match TRBD2. This CDR3 spans 19 amino acids. V dropped 4 bases and J dropped 4; count of bases not matched to a gene: 19. CDR1 SGDLS and CDR2 YYNGEE come from the germline V gene. CDR3 residues: CASSSASKRGGRERETQYF. The DNA for the CDR3 is TGTGCCAGCAGCTCAGCCTCCAAGCGGGGGGGCCGGGAGCGAGAGACCCAGTACTTC.

The chain couples TRBV5-1 to TRBJ1-2; TRBD1 might be the D (6 bases). The germline V gene has CDR1 SGHRS and CDR2 YFSETQ. The ends were cut back, 3 bases at V and 5 bases at J, with 8 bases in the middle. The CDR3 is 12 residues long. CDR3 loop: CASSYTGYGYTF. The CDR3 DNA sequence: TGCGCCAGCAGCTATACAGGGTATGGCTACACCTTC.

The rearrangement joins TRBV30 to TRBJ1-1; a possible D gene is TRBD1 (6 bases). V was clipped by 5 bases and J by 1 base, with 14 bases between them. The CDR3 runs to 14 residues. Germline CDR1 reads GTSNPN; CDR2 reads SVGIG (reference sequence). As DNA, the CDR3 is TGTGCCTGGGGGGGGGCTGGGGGGAACACTGAAGCTTTCTTT. This encodes CAWGGAGGNTEAFF.

V and J are TRBV28 and TRBJ2-3; D remains ambiguous. V lost 4 bases to trimming and J lost 4 bases, with 12 bases between them. Germline loops: CDR1 MDHEN, CDR2 SYDVKM. The CDR3 has 14 residues. CDR3 protein: CASSSGGFADTQYF. CDR3 sequence (DNA): TGTGCCAGCAGTTCGGGTGGGTTCGCAGATACGCAGTATTTT.

This chain links TRBV19 with TRBJ2-2; 12 positions agree with TRBD2. CDR1 is LNHDA and CDR2 is SQIVND in the germline V gene (reference sequence). The CDR3 is 16 amino acids. The J segment lost 5 bases and the V segment lost 9 bases, leaving 10 bases of the junction unmatched. The CDR3 nucleotides read TGTGCCAGCTCGGGACTAGCGGGTAGTTCGACCGGGGAGCTGTTTTTT. Amino acid sequence: CASSGLAGSSTGELFF.

This rearrangement joins TRBV6-6 to TRBJ2-2; 7 bases line up with TRBD1. CDR3 size: 15 residues. Germline CDR1 and CDR2: MNHNY and SVGAGI (reference sequence). V trimming: 9 bases; J trimming: 3 bases; junction bases outside the gene matches: 10. CDR3: CASSSGTADTGELFF. Here the CDR3 DNA reads TGTGCCAGTTCCTCCGGGACAGCTGACACCGGGGAGCTGTTTTTT.

This sequence joins TRBV5-4 and TRBJ2-7, with 9 nucleotides matching TRBD1. Germline trimming cut 3 bases from V and 2 bases from J; bases unmatched to any gene: 6. The germline V gene has CDR1 SGHNT and CDR2 YYREEE (reference sequence). This CDR3 region has 15 residues. CDR3 protein: CASSYGQGNTYEQYF. CDR3 DNA sequence: TGTGCCAGCAGCTACGGACAGGGGAATACCTACGAGCAGTACTTC.

The chain combines TRBV7-2 with TRBJ1-1, with 7 bases identical to TRBD1. This CDR3 spans 17 amino acids. Germline V gene sequence: CDR1 SGHTA, CDR2 FQGNSA. V gave up 5 bases and J gave up 4 bases; unmatched junction bases: 16. CDR3 sequence: CASSPASSDRESTEAFF. The CDR3 DNA follows: TGTGCCAGCAGCCCCGCCTCCTCAGACAGGGAATCCACTGAAGCTTTCTTT.

The chain joins TRBV19 to TRBJ1-3; D gene uncertain. Trimming left V 6 bases short and J 0 bases short, with 12 bases between. The CDR3 covers 15 residues. In germline, CDR1 is LNHDA, CDR2 SQIVND (reference sequence). The CDR3 reads CASRRNPFSGNTIYF. CDR3 nucleotide sequence: TGTGCCAGTAGGCGCAATCCCTTCTCTGGAAACACCATATATTTT.

The chain links TRBV6-5 to TRBJ2-5, with 8 bases matching TRBD1. Germline CDR1 MNHEY, CDR2 SVGAGI. The CDR3 runs to 16 residues. V lost 2 bases, J lost 4 bases, and 9 bases stayed unmatched. The CDR3 coding sequence is TGTGCCAGCAGTTACGGCAGGGGGCGCTTAGGAGAGACCCAGTACTTC. It yields the protein CASSYGRGRLGETQYF.

This chain connects TRBV9 to TRBJ1-4; D remains ambiguous. Germline CDR1 reads SGDLS; CDR2 reads YYNGEE. This CDR3 region has 15 residues. The V and J ends lost 2 bases and 7 bases respectively, with 15 bases between them. The DNA of the CDR3 is TGTGCCAGCAGCGTTTCCCCGGGTCGGCCTGAAAAACTGTTTTTT. It translates to CASSVSPGRPEKLFF.

This chain uses TRBV29-1 with TRBJ2-5; D possibly corresponds to TRBD2 (5 bases). Germline V gives CDR1 SQVTM, CDR2 ANQGSEA. The CDR3 totals 14 residues. Trimming shortened V by 5 bases and J by 2 bases, and 15 bases separated the two germline ends. The CDR3 sequence is CSVIPPGSQETQYF. In DNA, the CDR3 is TGCAGCGTTATACCTCCGGGATCGCAAGAGACCCAGTACTTC.

This clone was observed a few times. This sequence joins TRBV5-5 and TRBJ2-3, with D unclear. Trimming removed 1 base from V and 4 bases from J, with 7 bases in between. The CDR3 sequence is 13 residues long. Germline CDR1 and CDR2: SGHKS and YYEKEE (reference sequence). The CDR3 DNA follows: TGTGCCAGCAGCTTGTCACCAGCAGATACGCAGTATTTT. This codes for CASSLSPADTQYF.

The chain couples TRBV9 to TRBJ1-6; the D gene is possibly TRBD1 (5 bases). Trimming removed 4 bases from V and 9 bases from J, with 14 bases in between. There are 14 residues in the CDR3. Germline lookup yields CDR1 SGDLS and CDR2 YYNGEE. The CDR3 sequence: CASSSEGLGSPLHF. The CDR3 nucleotides read TGTGCCAGCAGCTCGGAGGGGCTCGGTTCACCCCTCCACTTT.

The genes are TRBV15 and TRBJ2-7; D perhaps matches TRBD1 (5 bases). CDR1 LNHNV and CDR2 YYDKDF come from the germline V gene (reference sequence). V shed 0 bases and J shed 6 bases, with 12 bases lying between them. CDR3 length: 14 amino acids. CDR3 in amino acids: CATSREQELTEQYF. The CDR3, as DNA: TGTGCCACCAGCAGAGAACAGGAGCTTACCGAGCAGTACTTC.

The chain recombines TRBV5-1 with TRBJ2-7; 7 nucleotides align to TRBD2. Germline V lookup: CDR1 SGHRS, CDR2 YFSETQ. CDR3 length: 15 amino acids. With 4 bases clipped from V and 2 bases from J, the junction kept 9 bases outside the gene matches. The CDR3 DNA reads as TGCGCCAGCAGCAGTCGCGGGGGATCCCCCTACGAGCAGTACTTC. Translated: CASSSRGGSPYEQYF. Drawing the rest from reference TRBV5-1 and TRBJ2-7, the complete variable domain is KAGVTQTPRYLIKTRGQQVTLSCSPISGHRSVSWYQQTPGQGLQFLFEYFSETQRNKGNFPGRFSGRQFSNSRSEMNVSTLELGDSALYLCASSSRGGSPYEQYFGPGTRLTVT.

The chain uses TRBV29-1 and TRBJ1-5; TRBD1 aligns across 8 bases. The V gene end was trimmed by 7 bases and the J gene end by 5 bases; junction bases not matched to a gene: 7. The CDR3 is 13 amino acids. Germline V gene sequence: CDR1 SQVTM, CDR2 ANQGSEA. The CDR3 DNA reads TGCAGCGCGAAGGACAGGGTCGATCAGCCCCAGCATTTT. This sequence encodes CSAKDRVDQPQHF.

This clone was detected a few times. The junction departs from the called germline gene at one end, perhaps through a read error. The chain links TRBV29-1 to TRBJ1-3; TRBD1 matches at 8 bases. This CDR3 region has 8 residues. Germline V gives CDR1 SQVTM, CDR2 ANQGSEA. The CDR3 sequence: CSVDQGAF. Here the CDR3 DNA reads TGCAGCGTTGACCAGGGGGCTTTT.

This chain joins TRBV29-1 and TRBJ1-2; D gene uncertain. The germline gives CDR1 SQVTM, CDR2 ANQGSEA. Trimming removed 3 bases from V and 2 bases from J, with 7 bases in between. CDR3 length: 12 amino acids. The CDR3 is CSVERSNYGYTF. CDR3 nucleotide sequence: TGCAGCGTTGAGCGGTCGAACTATGGCTACACCTTC. The full variable domain, with the rest looked up from reference TRBV29-1 and TRBJ1-2, is SAVISQKPSRDICQRGTSLTIQCQVDSQVTMMFWYRQQPGQSLTLIATANQGSEATYESGFVIDKFPISRPNLTFSTLTVSNMSPEDSSIYLCSVERSNYGYTFGSGTRLTVV.

The V call is TRBV4-2, the J call TRBJ2-1, with 10 positions matching TRBD2. This CDR3 has 20 amino acids. The V segment lost 1 base and the J segment 5 bases; nucleotides outside the gene matches: 17. Germline V gene sequence: CDR1 LGHNA, CDR2 YNFKEQ. Here the CDR3 DNA reads TGTGCCAGCAGCCAAGGTCGTCGGCTAGCGGGGGTCCTCGGGCACAATGAGCAGTTCTTC. Translation gives CASSQGRRLAGVLGHNEQFF.

J is TRBJ1-1 and V is TRBV4-3, with a tentative D call TRBD1 (5 bases). The ends were cut back, 1 base at V and 0 bases at J, with 6 bases in the middle. This CDR3 spans 14 amino acids. Germline V gene lookup returns CDR1 LGHNA and CDR2 YSLEER. The CDR3 DNA reads as TGCGCCAGCAGCCAAGTACAGGTGAACACTGAAGCTTTCTTT. Its translation is CASSQVQVNTEAFF.

The chain employs TRBV4-2 and TRBJ2-2; 11 bases align to TRBD2. Looked up from germline, CDR1 is LGHNA and CDR2 is YNFKEQ. This CDR3 comprises 16 residues. V was pared by 4 bases and J by 6 bases, with 7 bases of the junction left unmatched. The CDR3, as DNA: TGTGCCAGCAGCCCATTAGCGGGAGGGTTGTCCGGGGAGCTGTTTTTT. It is translated as CASSPLAGGLSGELFF.

The chain uses TRBV28 and TRBJ1-3, with D maybe TRBD1 (6 bases). Trimming cost V 6 bases and J 4 bases, with 16 bases left between them. Germline V gene lookup returns CDR1 MDHEN and CDR2 SYDVKM. This CDR3 is built from 15 residues. The CDR3 spells CASSPTGLGGNTIYF. In nucleotides, the CDR3 is TGTGCCAGCAGCCCCACAGGGTTAGGAGGAAACACCATATATTTT.

The chain combines TRBV2 with TRBJ2-1; D is possibly TRBD1 (5 bases). V was cut by 6 bases and J by 7 bases, with 13 bases left in between. The CDR3 length is 13 residues. Germline-derived CDR1 and CDR2 are SNHLY and FYNNEI. The CDR3 nucleotides read TGTGCCAGCAGAGCATGGGGCCGGAATGAGCAGTTCTTC. The encoded protein is CASRAWGRNEQFF.

This clone was observed a few times. This sequence joins TRBV2 and TRBJ1-2; 7 bases match TRBD1. The CDR3 is 12 amino acids. The germline V gene encodes CDR1 SNHLY and CDR2 FYNNEI. V gave up 7 bases and J gave up 5 bases; unmatched junction bases: 4. The CDR3, as DNA: TGTGCCAGCACTGGGACAGCATATGGCTACACCTTC. Its protein product is CASTGTAYGYTF.

This clone was seen a single time. The chain couples TRBV4-2 to TRBJ2-3; tentative D call: TRBD2 (5 bases). Deletions cut 4 bases from V and 4 bases from J, with 9 bases between. The CDR3 contains 13 residues. Germline lookup yields CDR1 LGHNA and CDR2 YNFKEQ. This CDR3 reads CASSPRESDTQYF. Here the CDR3 DNA reads TGTGCCAGCAGCCCCCGGGAATCAGATACGCAGTATTTT.